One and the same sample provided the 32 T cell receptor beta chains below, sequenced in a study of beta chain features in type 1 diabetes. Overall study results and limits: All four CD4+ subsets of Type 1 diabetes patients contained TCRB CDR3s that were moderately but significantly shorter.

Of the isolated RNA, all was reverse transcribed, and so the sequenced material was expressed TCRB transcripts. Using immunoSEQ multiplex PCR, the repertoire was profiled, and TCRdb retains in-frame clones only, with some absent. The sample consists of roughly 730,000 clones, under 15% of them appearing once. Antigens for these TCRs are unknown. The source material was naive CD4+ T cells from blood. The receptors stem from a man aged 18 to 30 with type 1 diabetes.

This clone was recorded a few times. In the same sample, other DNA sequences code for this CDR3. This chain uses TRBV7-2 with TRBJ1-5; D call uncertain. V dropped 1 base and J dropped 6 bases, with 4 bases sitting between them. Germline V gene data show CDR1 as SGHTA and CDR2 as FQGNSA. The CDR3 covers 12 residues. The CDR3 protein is CASSLVGQPQHF. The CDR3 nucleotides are TGTGCCAGCAGCTTAGTAGGTCAGCCCCAGCATTTT. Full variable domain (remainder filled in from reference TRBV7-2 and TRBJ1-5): GAGVSQSPSNKVTEKGKDVELRCDPISGHTALYWYRQSLGQGLEFLIYFQGNSAPDKSGLPSDRFSAERTGGSVSTLTIQRTQQEDSAVYLCASSLVGQPQHFGDGTRLSIL.

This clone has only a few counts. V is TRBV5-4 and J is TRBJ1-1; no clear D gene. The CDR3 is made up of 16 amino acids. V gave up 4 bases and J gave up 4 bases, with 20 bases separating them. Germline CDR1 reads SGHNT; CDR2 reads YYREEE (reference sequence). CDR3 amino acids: CASSVGGGRLGTEAFF. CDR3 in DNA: TGTGCCAGCAGCGTCGGAGGCGGGCGCCTGGGCACTGAAGCTTTCTTT. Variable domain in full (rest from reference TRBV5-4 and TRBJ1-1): ETGVTQSPTHLIKTRGQQVTLRCSSQSGHNTVSWYQQALGQGPQFIFQYYREEENGRGNFPPRFSGLQFPNYSSELNVNALELDDSALYLCASSVGGGRLGTEAFFGQGTRLTVV.

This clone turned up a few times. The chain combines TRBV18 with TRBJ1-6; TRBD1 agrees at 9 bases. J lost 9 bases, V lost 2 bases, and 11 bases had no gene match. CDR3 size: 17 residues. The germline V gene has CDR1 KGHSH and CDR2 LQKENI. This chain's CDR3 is CASSPRPPGQGASPLHF. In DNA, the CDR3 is TGTGCCAGCTCACCAAGACCTCCGGGACAGGGCGCTTCACCCCTCCACTTT.

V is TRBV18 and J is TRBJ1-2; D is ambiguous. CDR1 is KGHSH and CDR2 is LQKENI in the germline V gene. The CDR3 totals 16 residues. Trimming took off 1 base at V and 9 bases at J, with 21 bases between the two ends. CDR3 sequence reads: CASSPLQGEQSMRYTF. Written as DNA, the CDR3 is TGTGCCAGCTCACCACTGCAAGGCGAACAGTCTATGCGCTACACCTTC.

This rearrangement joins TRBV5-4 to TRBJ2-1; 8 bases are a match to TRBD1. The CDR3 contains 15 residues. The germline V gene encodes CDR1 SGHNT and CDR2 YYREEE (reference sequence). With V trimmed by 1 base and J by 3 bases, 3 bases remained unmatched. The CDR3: CASSLTGQGYNEQFF. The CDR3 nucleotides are TGTGCCAGCAGCTTGACCGGACAGGGCTACAATGAGCAGTTCTTC.

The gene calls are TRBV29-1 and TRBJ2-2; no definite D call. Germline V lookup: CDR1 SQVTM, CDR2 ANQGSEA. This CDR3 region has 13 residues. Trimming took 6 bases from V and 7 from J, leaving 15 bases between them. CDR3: CSVGWASGGELFF. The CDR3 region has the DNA TGCAGCGTAGGTTGGGCTTCGGGCGGGGAGCTGTTTTTT.

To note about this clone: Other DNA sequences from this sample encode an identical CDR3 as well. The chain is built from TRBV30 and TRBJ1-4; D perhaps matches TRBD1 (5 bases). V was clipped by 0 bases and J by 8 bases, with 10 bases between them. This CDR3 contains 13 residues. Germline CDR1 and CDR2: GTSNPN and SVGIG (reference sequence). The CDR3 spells CAWSVGGVEKLFF. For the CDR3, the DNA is TGTGCCTGGAGTGTAGGAGGGGTGGAAAAACTGTTTTTT.

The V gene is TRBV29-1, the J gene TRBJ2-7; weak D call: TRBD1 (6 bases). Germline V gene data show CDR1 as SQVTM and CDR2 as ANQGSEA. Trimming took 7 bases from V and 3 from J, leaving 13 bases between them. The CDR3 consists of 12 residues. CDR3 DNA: TGCAGCGCTCAGGCACAGGGCTACGAGCAGTACTTC. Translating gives CSAQAQGYEQYF.

CDR3 residues: CAWSLADRDYQPQHF. DNA for the CDR3: TGTGCCTGGAGTTTGGCCGACAGGGACTATCAGCCCCAGCATTTT. The rearrangement uses TRBV30 and TRBJ1-5; 7 bases align to TRBD1. Germline CDR1 is GTSNPN and CDR2 is SVGIG (reference sequence). CDR3 size: 15 residues. Trimming removed 2 bases from V and 5 bases from J; junction bases left unmatched: 9.

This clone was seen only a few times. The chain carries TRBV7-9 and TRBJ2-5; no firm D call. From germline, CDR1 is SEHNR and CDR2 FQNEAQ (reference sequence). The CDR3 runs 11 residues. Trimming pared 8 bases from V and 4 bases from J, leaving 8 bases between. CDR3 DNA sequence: TGTGCCAGCTCCCTAATAGAGACCCAGTACTTC. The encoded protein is CASSLIETQYF.

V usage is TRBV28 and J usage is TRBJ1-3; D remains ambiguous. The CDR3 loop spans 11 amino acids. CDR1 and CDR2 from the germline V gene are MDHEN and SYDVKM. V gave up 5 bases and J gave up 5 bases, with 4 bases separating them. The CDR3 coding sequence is TGTGCCAGCAGTCGGAGAAACACCATATATTTT. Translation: CASSRRNTIYF.

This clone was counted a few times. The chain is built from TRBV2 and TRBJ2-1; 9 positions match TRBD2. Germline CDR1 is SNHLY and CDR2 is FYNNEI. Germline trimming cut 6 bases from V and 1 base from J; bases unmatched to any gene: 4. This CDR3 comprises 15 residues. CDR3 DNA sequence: TGTGCCAGCAGCCAGCGGGGGGTATCCTACAATGAGCAGTTCTTC. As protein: CASSQRGVSYNEQFF.

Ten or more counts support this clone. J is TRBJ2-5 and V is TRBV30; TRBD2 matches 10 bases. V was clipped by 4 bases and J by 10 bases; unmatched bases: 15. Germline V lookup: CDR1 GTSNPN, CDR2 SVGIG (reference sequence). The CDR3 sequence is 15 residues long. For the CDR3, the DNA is TGTGCCTGGACGCTCGGACTAGCGGCGCGGGGGTTCCAGTACTTC. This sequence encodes CAWTLGLAARGFQYF.

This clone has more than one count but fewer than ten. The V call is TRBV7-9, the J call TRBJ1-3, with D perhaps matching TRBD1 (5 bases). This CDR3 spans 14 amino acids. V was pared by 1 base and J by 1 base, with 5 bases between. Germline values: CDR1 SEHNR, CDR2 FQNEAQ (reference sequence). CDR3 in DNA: TGTGCCAGCAGCTTAGACAGGTCTGGAAACACCATATATTTT. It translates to CASSLDRSGNTIYF.

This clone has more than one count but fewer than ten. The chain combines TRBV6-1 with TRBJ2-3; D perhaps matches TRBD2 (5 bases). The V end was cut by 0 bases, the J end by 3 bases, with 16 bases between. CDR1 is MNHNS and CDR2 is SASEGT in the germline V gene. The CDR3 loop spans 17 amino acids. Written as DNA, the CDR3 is TGTGCCAGCAGTGAAGCTGGCCAGCGGCTGCCGACAGATACGCAGTATTTT. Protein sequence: CASSEAGQRLPTDTQYF.

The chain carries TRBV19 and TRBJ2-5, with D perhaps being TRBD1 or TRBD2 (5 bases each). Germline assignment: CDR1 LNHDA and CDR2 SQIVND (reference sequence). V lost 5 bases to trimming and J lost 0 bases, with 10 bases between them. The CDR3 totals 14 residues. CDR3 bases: TGTGCCAGTAGTCCTGGGACGGACCAAGAGACCCAGTACTTC. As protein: CASSPGTDQETQYF.

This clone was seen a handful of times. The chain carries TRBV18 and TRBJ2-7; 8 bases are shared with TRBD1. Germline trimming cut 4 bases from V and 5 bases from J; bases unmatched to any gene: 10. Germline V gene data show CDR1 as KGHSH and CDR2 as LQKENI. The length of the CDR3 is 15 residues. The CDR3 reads CASSLMLGQEDEQYF. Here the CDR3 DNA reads TGTGCCAGCTCACTCATGCTGGGACAGGAAGACGAGCAGTACTTC. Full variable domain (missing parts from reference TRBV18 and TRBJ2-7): NAGVMQNPRHLVRRRGQEARLRCSPMKGHSHVYWYRQLPEEGLKFMVYLQKENIIDESGMPKERFSAEFPKEGPSILRIQQVVRGDSAAYFCASSLMLGQEDEQYFGPGTRLTVT.

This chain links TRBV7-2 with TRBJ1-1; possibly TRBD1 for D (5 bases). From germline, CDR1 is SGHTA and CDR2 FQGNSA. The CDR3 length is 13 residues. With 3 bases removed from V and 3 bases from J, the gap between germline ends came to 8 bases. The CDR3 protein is CASSFAGDTEAFF. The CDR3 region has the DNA TGTGCCAGCAGCTTTGCGGGGGACACTGAAGCTTTCTTT. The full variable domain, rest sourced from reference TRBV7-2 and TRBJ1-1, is GAGVSQSPSNKVTEKGKDVELRCDPISGHTALYWYRQSLGQGLEFLIYFQGNSAPDKSGLPSDRFSAERTGGSVSTLTIQRTQQEDSAVYLCASSFAGDTEAFFGQGTRLTVV.

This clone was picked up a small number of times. The CDR3 DNA sequence: TGTGCCAGCAGGGGTGGACAGTATAATTCACCCCTCCACTTT. Translated: CASRGGQYNSPLHF. The rearrangement links TRBV27 to TRBJ1-6; tentative D call: TRBD1 (6 bases). The CDR3 is made up of 14 amino acids. Trimming took 6 bases from V and 4 from J, leaving 10 bases between them. Germline V CDR1 and CDR2: MNHEY, SMNVEV (reference sequence).

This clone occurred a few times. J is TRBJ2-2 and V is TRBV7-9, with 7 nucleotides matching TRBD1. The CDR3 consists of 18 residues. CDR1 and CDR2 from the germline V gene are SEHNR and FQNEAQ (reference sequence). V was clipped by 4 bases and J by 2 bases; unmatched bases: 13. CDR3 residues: CASSSFRPDRENTGELFF. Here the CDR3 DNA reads TGTGCCAGCAGCTCGTTTAGGCCAGACAGGGAAAACACCGGGGAGCTGTTTTTT.

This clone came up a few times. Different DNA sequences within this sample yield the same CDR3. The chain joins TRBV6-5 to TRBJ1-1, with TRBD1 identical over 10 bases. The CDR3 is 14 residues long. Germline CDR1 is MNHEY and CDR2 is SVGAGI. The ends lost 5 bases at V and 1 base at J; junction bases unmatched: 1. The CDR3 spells CASSRDRGNTEAFF. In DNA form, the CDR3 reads TGTGCCAGCAGTCGGGACAGGGGGAACACTGAAGCTTTCTTT.

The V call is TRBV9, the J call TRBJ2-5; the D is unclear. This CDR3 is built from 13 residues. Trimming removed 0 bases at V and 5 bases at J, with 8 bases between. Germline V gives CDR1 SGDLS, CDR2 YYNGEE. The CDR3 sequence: CASSVGWGETQYF. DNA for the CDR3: TGTGCCAGCAGCGTAGGTTGGGGTGAGACCCAGTACTTC. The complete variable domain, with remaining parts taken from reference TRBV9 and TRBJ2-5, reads DSGVTQTPKHLITATGQRVTLRCSPRSGDLSVYWYQQSLDQGLQFLIQYYNGEERAKGNILERFSAQQFPDLHSELNLSSLELGDSALYFCASSVGWGETQYFGPGTRLLVL.

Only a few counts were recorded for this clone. The CDR3 loop is CASSERVWGAGDEQFF. In nucleotides, the CDR3 is TGTGCCAGCAGTGAGAGGGTATGGGGGGCGGGCGATGAGCAGTTCTTC. This chain joins TRBV25-1 and TRBJ2-1; possibly TRBD1 or TRBD2 for D (6 bases each). The CDR3 is made up of 16 amino acids. V gave up 3 bases and J gave up 8 bases, with 20 bases separating them. In germline, CDR1 is MGHDK, CDR2 SYGVNS.

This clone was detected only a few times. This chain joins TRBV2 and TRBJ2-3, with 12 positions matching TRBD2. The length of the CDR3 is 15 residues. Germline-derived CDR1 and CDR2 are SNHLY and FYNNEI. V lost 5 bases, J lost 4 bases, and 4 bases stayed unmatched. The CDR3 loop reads CASSLTSGGADTQYF. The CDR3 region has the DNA TGTGCCAGCAGTTTGACTAGCGGGGGAGCAGATACGCAGTATTTT.

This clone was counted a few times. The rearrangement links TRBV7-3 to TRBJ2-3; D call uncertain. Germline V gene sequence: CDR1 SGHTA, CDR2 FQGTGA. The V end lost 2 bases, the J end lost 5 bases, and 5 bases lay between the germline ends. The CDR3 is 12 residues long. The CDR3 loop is CASSLFGDTQYF. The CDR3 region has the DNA TGTGCCAGCAGCTTATTTGGAGATACGCAGTATTTT.

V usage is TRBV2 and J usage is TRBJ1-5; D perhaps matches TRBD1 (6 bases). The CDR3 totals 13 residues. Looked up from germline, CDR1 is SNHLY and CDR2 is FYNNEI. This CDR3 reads CAVGRGYNQPQHF. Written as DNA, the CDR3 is TGTGCTGTGGGCAGGGGTTACAATCAGCCCCAGCATTTT.

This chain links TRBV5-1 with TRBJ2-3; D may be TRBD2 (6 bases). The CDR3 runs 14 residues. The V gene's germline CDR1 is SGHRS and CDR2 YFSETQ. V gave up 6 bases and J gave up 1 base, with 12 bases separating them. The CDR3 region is CASKFSSGTDTQYF. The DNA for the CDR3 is TGCGCCAGCAAATTCTCTAGCGGCACAGATACGCAGTATTTT.

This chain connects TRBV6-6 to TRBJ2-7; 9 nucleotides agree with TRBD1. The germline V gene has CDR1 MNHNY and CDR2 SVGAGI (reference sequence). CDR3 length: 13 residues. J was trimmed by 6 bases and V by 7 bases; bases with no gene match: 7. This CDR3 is CASTQGQGGEQYF. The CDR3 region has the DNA TGTGCCAGCACCCAGGGACAGGGTGGCGAGCAGTACTTC.

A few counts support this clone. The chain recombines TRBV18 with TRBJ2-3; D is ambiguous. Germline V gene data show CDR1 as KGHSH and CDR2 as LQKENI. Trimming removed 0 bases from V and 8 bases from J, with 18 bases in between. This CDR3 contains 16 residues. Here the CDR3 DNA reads TGTGCCAGCTCACCACCGGTAGAACTGATGATTGGTACGCAGTATTTT. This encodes CASSPPVELMIGTQYF.

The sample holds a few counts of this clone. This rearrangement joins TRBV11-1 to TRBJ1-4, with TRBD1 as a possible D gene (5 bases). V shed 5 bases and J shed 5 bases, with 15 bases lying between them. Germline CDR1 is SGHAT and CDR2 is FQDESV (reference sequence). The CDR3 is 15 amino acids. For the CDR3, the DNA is TGTGCCAGCAGCCCAGTCACAGGAATAAATGAAAAACTGTTTTTT. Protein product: CASSPVTGINEKLFF.

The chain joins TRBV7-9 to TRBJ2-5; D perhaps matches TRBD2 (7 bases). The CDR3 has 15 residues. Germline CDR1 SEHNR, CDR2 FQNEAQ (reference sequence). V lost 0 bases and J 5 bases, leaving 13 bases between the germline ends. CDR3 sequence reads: CASSLAGGRVETQYF. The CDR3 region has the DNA TGTGCCAGCAGCTTAGCGGGGGGGCGAGTGGAGACCCAGTACTTC.

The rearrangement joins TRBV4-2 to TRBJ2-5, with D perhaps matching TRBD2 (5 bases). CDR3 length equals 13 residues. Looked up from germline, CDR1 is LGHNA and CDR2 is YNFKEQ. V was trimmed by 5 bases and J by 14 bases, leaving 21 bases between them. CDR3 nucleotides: TGTGCCAGCAGCGCCCAAACCGACGGGAACCCATACTTC. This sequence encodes CASSAQTDGNPYF.